This T cell receptor beta chain was sequenced for a study of T cells in localized non-small cell lung cancer. General study findings and limits: Longer overall survival was associated with a higher density of T cells in the blood.

Comment on this clone: No antigen is known for it.

Profiling relied on immunoSEQ multiplex PCR, and the TCRdb table lists in-frame clones only, not all of them. The sample includes some 2,400 clones, nearly 25% seen only once; the top ten take less than 8%. Sequencing used lung tumor tissue, obtained before any cancer treatment. The clonotype was recovered from a woman aged 40-69 years with stage I lung adenocarcinoma.

CDR3 DNA: TGTGCCAGTAGGGACGGACAAGCCTATCAGCCCCAGCATTTT. Its translation: CASRDGQAYQPQHF. The rearrangement uses TRBV19 and TRBJ1-5; perhaps TRBD1 as D (5 bases). The germline CDR1 and CDR2 sequences are LNHDA and SQIVND (reference sequence). V gave up 6 bases and J gave up 5 bases, with 14 bases separating them. CDR3 size: 14 residues.